The rows below give T cell receptor beta chains drawn from one sample of a study of Tregs in tolerant kidney transplant recipients. Assay used: immunoSEQ multiplex PCR; TCRdb lists only in-frame clones, some missing. The sample yields 200,000 to 300,000 clones, roughly four fifths seen once. The sequenced sample consisted of CD4+ T cells from blood. These receptors originate from a human donor in good health. Each CDR3 is given with its conserved first and last residue. A D gene is named only where the DNA matches it firmly. Part of the rows lack a size; the others show once, few, many or a class for expanded clones.

j_gene	abundance	v_gene	d_gene	CDR3aa	CDR3nt
TRBJ2-5	.	TRBV7-6	TRBD1	CASSLGGTGVRETQYF	TGTGCCAGCAGCTTAGGTGGGACAGGGGTTCGAGAGACCCAGTACTTC
TRBJ2-3	.	TRBV5-1	TRBD2	CASSFTSGRVTDTQYF	TGCGCCAGCAGCTTCACTAGCGGGAGGGTCACAGATACGCAGTATTTT
TRBJ2-5	.	TRBV11-2	.	CASSRERQETQYF	TGTGCCAGCAGTCGGGAACGCCAAGAGACCCAGTACTTC
TRBJ1-1	.	TRBV7-2	TRBD1	CASREDRRNTEAFF	TGTGCCAGCAGGGAGGACAGGAGGAACACTGAAGCTTTCTTT
TRBJ1-2	.	TRBV18	TRBD1	CASSKQGAGYGYTF	TGTGCCAGCTCAAAACAGGGGGCCGGCTATGGCTACACCTTC
TRBJ2-2	.	TRBV5-1	.	CASSLANAAGELFF	TGCGCCAGCAGCTTGGCTAATGCGGCCGGGGAGCTGTTTTTT
TRBJ2-1	.	TRBV19	TRBD2	CASRTTLAGGIYNEQFF	TGTGCCAGTAGAACAACCCTAGCGGGAGGGATTTACAATGAGCAGTTCTTC
TRBJ2-2	once	TRBV5-6	TRBD1	CASSAGQVSLRAGELFF	TGTGCCAGCAGCGCCGGACAGGTTAGCCTAAGAGCCGGGGAGCTGTTTTTT
TRBJ2-6	.	TRBV19	.	CASSPSGVSGANVLTF	TGTGCCAGTAGTCCCTCCGGGGTCTCTGGGGCCAACGTCCTGACTTTC
TRBJ2-5	few	TRBV7-9	TRBD2	CASSLELAGVETQYF	TGTGCCAGCAGCTTAGAACTAGCGGGAGTGGAGACCCAGTACTTC
TRBJ2-7	.	TRBV11-3	.	CASSLEQGPTYEQYF	TGTGCCAGCAGCTTAGAACAGGGACCCACCTACGAGCAGTACTTC
TRBJ2-1	.	TRBV5-6	.	CASSLWWVSYNEQFF	TGTGCCAGCAGCTTGTGGTGGGTAAGCTACAATGAGCAGTTCTTC
TRBJ1-1	.	TRBV5-6	TRBD1	CASSLLQGGLDTEAFF	TGTGCCAGCAGCCTACTTCAGGGGGGATTAGACACTGAAGCTTTCTTT
TRBJ2-7	.	TRBV6-5	.	CASSYSSASIYEQYF	TGTGCCAGCAGTTACTCGAGCGCTAGTATCTACGAGCAGTACTTC
TRBJ1-1	.	TRBV5-1	.	CASSLEGAEAFF	TGCGCCAGCAGCTTGGAGGGCGCAGAAGCTTTCTTT
TRBJ1-6	once	TRBV9	.	CASSVGSAGGNYNSPLHF	TGTGCCAGCAGCGTAGGGAGCGCGGGAGGGAACTATAATTCACCCCTCCACTTT